This T cell receptor (beta chain) is drawn from a study of blood T cell repertoires in COVID-19. About the research overall: Nucleic acid was either cDNA or gDNA, and it came from T cells, B-cell-depleted T cells, or PBMCs.

Between the trimmed V and J ends, which lost 4 bases and 6 bases, there was a span of 7 bases. Germline V gene data show CDR1 as ENHRY and CDR2 as SYGVKD. The CDR3 totals 12 residues. Original processing methods: Counts of nucleated cells, estimated from reference gene primer amplification, were obtained. Libraries were prepared by immunoSEQ multiplex PCR; TCRdb keeps only in-frame clonotypes and omits some of them. Clonal size and the V and J genes are those of that table, whereas D and trimming came from the DNA. The sample includes some 390,000 clones, 89% of them seen just once. The Seattle site enrolled patients during active infection and followed them longitudinally.

Sequencing input: peripheral blood. This clonotype was obtained from a woman in her 40s with COVID-19, enrolled during active disease. This chain links TRBV10-3 with TRBJ1-5; no reliable D call. The CDR3 protein is CAISGVSQPQHF. CDR3 sequence (DNA): TGTGCCATCAGTGGTGTGAGTCAGCCCCAGCATTTT.